The clone carrying this TCR beta chain was seen ten or more times. Its antigen is unknown. The sample is drawn from a study of identical twins. General study findings and limits: Models, which agreed with sharing between unrelated individuals, nonetheless underestimated the out-of-frame TCR alpha sharing seen in monozygotic twins. Among beta out-of-frame sequences, excess sharing between twins appeared weaker. Not following the same donors, the study drew its conclusions from cross-sectional statistical analysis.

A universal primer binding site was introduced by template switching. The final cDNA contained unique molecular identifiers. A single record per CDR3 protein comes from TCRdb applying MiXCR to the 5' RACE reads. The table includes nearly 650,000 distinct CDR3 sequences, roughly 7.2% detected once. These same records also appear under a second study, on yellow fever vaccine responses in identical twins.

Sequences were obtained from PBMCs. This receptor was taken from a woman between 18 and 30 years old in good health.

The CDR3 DNA is TGTGCCACCAGCGACGGTAGTGAGAGCAATCAGCCCCAGCATTTT. Translating it yields CATSDGSESNQPQHF. The chain has TRBV15 and TRBJ1-5, with D hard to call. The germline CDR1 and CDR2 sequences are LNHNV and YYDKDF (reference sequence). The CDR3 extends over 15 amino acids. V lost 5 bases, J lost 1 base, and 12 bases lay in between.